Following are 25 T cell receptor beta chains from one sample sequenced in a study of shared clonotypes between healthy human individuals (dated by TCRdb to the early 2020s). Receptor amplification or capture employed the immunoSEQ multiplex PCR assay. TCRdb mirrors the immuneACCESS table, restricted to in-frame sequences. Some clones are absent from its copies; in checked studies, under half trace to an unresolved V gene, and the reason for the others is unknown. This sample is represented by fewer than 1.4 million clones; approximately 80% of them were singletons. Clones ranked in the top ten supply around 0.6% of the sample. The sample consisted of memory CD4+ T cells from PBMCs. The cell subset or site label here, explained by the study, means: CD45RA-negative fraction. All receptors derive from a young man in good health. Some clones in this sample may be carry-over from other donors' samples.

The rearrangement joins TRBV2 to TRBJ1-2, with 8 bases lining up with TRBD1. With V trimmed by 4 bases and J by 3 bases, 7 bases remained unmatched. The germline V gene has CDR1 SNHLY and CDR2 FYNNEI. The CDR3 runs to 15 residues. CDR3 sequence: CASSVGQGGDYGYTF. CDR3 DNA sequence: TGTGCCAGCAGTGTCGGACAGGGAGGGGACTATGGCTACACCTTC.

The chain joins TRBV19 to TRBJ2-1; weak D call: TRBD2 (6 bases). Per germline, CDR1 LNHDA and CDR2 SQIVND (reference sequence). The germline V and J ends were trimmed by 5 bases and 1 base, with 12 bases remaining between them. This CDR3 is 15 amino acids long. CDR3 amino acids: CASSWLASSYNEQFF. The CDR3 DNA reads TGTGCCAGTAGTTGGCTAGCGAGTTCCTACAATGAGCAGTTCTTC.

To note about this clone: This likely came from a read error, as a far larger clone is one base away. V is TRBV30 and J is TRBJ1-1; weak D call: TRBD1 (6 bases). The germline V gene has CDR1 GTSNPN and CDR2 SVGIG (reference sequence). The ends were cut back, 7 bases at V and 5 bases at J, with 11 bases in the middle. This CDR3 contains 11 residues. The CDR3 spells CALRDMTEAFF. In DNA form, the CDR3 reads TGTGCCTTGAGGGACATGACTGAAGCTTTCTTT.

Details on this clone: At the DNA level, this CDR3 is encoded by other sequences in the same sample as well. The CDR3 bases are TGTGCCAGCAGTGAAGGGACAGGGGCTAACTATGGCTACACCTTC. Protein product: CASSEGTGANYGYTF. The chain links TRBV6-1 to TRBJ1-2; 9 bases align to TRBD1. J gave up 0 bases and V 1 base, and 0 bases lay outside the gene matches. The germline V gene has CDR1 MNHNS and CDR2 SASEGT. The CDR3 is 15 residues long.

The chain recombines TRBV30 with TRBJ2-7, with 10 bases identical to TRBD2. Germline values: CDR1 GTSNPN, CDR2 SVGIG (reference sequence). This CDR3 is 13 amino acids long. With 5 bases clipped from V and 3 bases from J, the junction kept 4 bases outside the gene matches. The CDR3, as DNA: TGTGCCTGGCAACCTAGCGGGAGCTACGAGCAGTACTTC. This sequence encodes CAWQPSGSYEQYF.

The chain links TRBV28 to TRBJ1-3; TRBD1 might be the D (6 bases). The CDR3 has 14 amino acids. V was clipped by 1 base and J by 3 bases, with 7 bases between them. Germline V CDR1 and CDR2: MDHEN, SYDVKM. In nucleotides, the CDR3 is TGTGCCAGCAGTTTATCAGGGGTTGGAAACACCATATATTTT. Residues: CASSLSGVGNTIYF.

J is TRBJ2-7 and V is TRBV28; TRBD1 aligns across 7 bases. V shed 2 bases and J 2 bases; nucleotides not matched to a gene: 9. The CDR3 length is 16 residues. Germline values: CDR1 MDHEN, CDR2 SYDVKM. The chain's CDR3 is CASSLGGRGTPYEQYF. The CDR3 region has the DNA TGTGCCAGCAGTTTAGGGGGCAGGGGGACACCCTACGAGCAGTACTTC.

CDR3 DNA: TGTGCCAGCAGCTTAACCCGGAGTGCAGATACGCAGTATTTT. This sequence encodes CASSLTRSADTQYF. This chain uses TRBV11-3 with TRBJ2-3; D is ambiguous. From germline, CDR1 is SGHNT and CDR2 YENEEA. This CDR3 comprises 14 residues. With 2 bases removed from V and 4 bases from J, the gap between germline ends came to 10 bases.

The chain employs TRBV2 and TRBJ2-7; no reliable D call. Germline CDR1 SNHLY, CDR2 FYNNEI. V was shortened by 8 bases and J by 3 bases, with 14 bases between the two germline ends. This CDR3 is built from 13 residues. DNA of the CDR3: TGTGCCAGCGGAGACGGTCGGCGCTACGAGCAGTACTTC. Protein: CASGDGRRYEQYF.

The chain recombines TRBV30 with TRBJ2-7; 7 bases match TRBD2. V shed 0 bases and J 7 bases; nucleotides not matched to a gene: 6. Looked up from germline, CDR1 is GTSNPN and CDR2 is SVGIG (reference sequence). The CDR3 length is 13 residues. The DNA of the CDR3 is TGTGCCTGGAGTGTAAGCGGGGACGGGGAGCAGTACTTC. Translated: CAWSVSGDGEQYF.

The table lists this clone with a few counts. V gene TRBV10-3 combines with J gene TRBJ1-1; tentative D call: TRBD1 (6 bases). CDR1 and CDR2 from the germline V gene are ENHRY and SYGVKD. Trimming shortened V by 8 bases and J by 1 base, and 14 bases separated the two germline ends. This CDR3 contains 14 residues. The CDR3 is CAIAGTPSNTEAFF. As DNA, the CDR3 is TGTGCCATCGCCGGGACACCCTCGAACACTGAAGCTTTCTTT.

The V call is TRBV5-1, the J call TRBJ1-1; no firm D call. This CDR3 region has 14 residues. The germline CDR1 and CDR2 sequences are SGHRS and YFSETQ. Trimming took off 2 bases at V and 7 bases at J, with 15 bases between the two ends. CDR3 region: CASSFNSPDDEAFF. The CDR3 nucleotides read TGCGCCAGCAGCTTTAACAGCCCGGACGATGAAGCTTTCTTT.

This clone has only one observation. Within the sample, other DNA sequences also encode this same CDR3. The CDR3 coding sequence is TGCAGTGCTATAGGGGGGGAGACCCAGTACTTC. This codes for CSAIGGETQYF. This chain connects TRBV20-1 to TRBJ2-5; perhaps D is TRBD1 or TRBD2 (6 bases each). Germline assignment: CDR1 DFQATT and CDR2 SNEGSKA (reference sequence). V lost 4 bases and J lost 5, with 8 bases in between. The CDR3 is 11 residues long.

The chain couples TRBV27 to TRBJ2-5; no clear D gene. Germline assignment: CDR1 MNHEY and CDR2 SMNVEV (reference sequence). Deletions cut 8 bases from V and 2 bases from J, with 15 bases between. The CDR3 spans 14 residues. The CDR3 DNA follows: TGTGCCAGCGGCCTCGGTAGTCCTCAAGAGACCCAGTACTTC. Amino acid sequence: CASGLGSPQETQYF.

The chain links TRBV11-2 to TRBJ2-7; the D call may be TRBD1 or TRBD2 (5 bases each). There are 14 residues in the CDR3. CDR1 SGHAT and CDR2 FQNNGV come from the germline V gene. With 1 base removed from V and 2 bases from J, the gap between germline ends came to 9 bases. CDR3 protein: CASSLGDGTYEQYF. The DNA for the CDR3 is TGTGCCAGCAGCTTAGGGGACGGGACCTACGAGCAGTACTTC.

This clone has only one observation. V usage is TRBV11-1 and J usage is TRBJ2-1; 8 bases are shared with TRBD1. This CDR3 spans 15 amino acids. V lost 5 bases to trimming and J lost 2 bases; unmatched junction nucleotides: 5. CDR1 is SGHAT and CDR2 is FQDESV in the germline V gene (reference sequence). CDR3 sequence reads: CASSPRQGTYNEQFF. The CDR3, as DNA: TGTGCCAGCAGCCCACGACAGGGGACCTACAATGAGCAGTTCTTC.

This chain connects TRBV7-2 to TRBJ1-3; TRBD1 is a possible D gene (6 bases). V dropped 5 bases and J dropped 4 bases, with 12 bases sitting between them. CDR1 is SGHTA, CDR2 FQGNSA, per germline. CDR3 length equals 14 residues. The CDR3: CASSARTAGNTIYF. CDR3 sequence (DNA): TGTGCCAGCAGCGCCAGGACAGCCGGAAACACCATATATTTT. The entire variable domain, with the rest obtained from reference TRBV7-2 and TRBJ1-3, is as follows: GAGVSQSPSNKVTEKGKDVELRCDPISGHTALYWYRQSLGQGLEFLIYFQGNSAPDKSGLPSDRFSAERTGGSVSTLTIQRTQQEDSAVYLCASSARTAGNTIYFGEGSWLTVV.

V gene TRBV11-3 combines with J gene TRBJ1-2; TRBD1 matches at 12 bases. The CDR3 loop spans 19 amino acids. Trimming at V came to 2 bases and at J to 4 bases, leaving 14 bases not matched to a gene. The germline V gene has CDR1 SGHNT and CDR2 YENEEA. The CDR3 DNA sequence: TGTGCCAGCAGCTTACCCCAGGTGGGACAGGGGGCCCCACCCTATGGCTACACCTTC. Translated, it gives CASSLPQVGQGAPPYGYTF.

This clone was recorded a few times. The J gene is TRBJ2-2, the V gene TRBV19; D possibly corresponds to TRBD1 (7 bases). CDR3 length: 17 amino acids. Trimming cost V 6 bases and J 1 base, with 18 bases left between them. Germline-derived CDR1 and CDR2 are LNHDA and SQIVND (reference sequence). CDR3 protein: CASRSRGAPVNTGELFF. Written as DNA, the CDR3 is TGTGCCAGTAGGTCCAGGGGGGCACCCGTGAACACCGGGGAGCTGTTTTTT.

This chain uses TRBV28 with TRBJ1-5; no clear D. Trimming left V 5 bases short and J 6 bases short, with 8 bases between. The CDR3 loop spans 12 amino acids. Looked up from germline, CDR1 is MDHEN and CDR2 is SYDVKM. CDR3 sequence reads: CASSQLFQPQHF. The DNA for the CDR3 is TGTGCCAGCAGTCAGTTGTTTCAGCCCCAGCATTTT.

In its sample, this clone was seen once. The chain combines TRBV10-3 with TRBJ1-1, with 7 bases lining up with TRBD1. The V segment lost 5 bases and the J segment 4 bases; nucleotides outside the gene matches: 10. Germline CDR1 reads ENHRY; CDR2 reads SYGVKD. The CDR3 consists of 15 residues. The chain's CDR3 is CAISKRQGWGTEAFF. In DNA form, the CDR3 reads TGTGCCATCAGTAAAAGACAGGGCTGGGGCACTGAAGCTTTCTTT.

The chain joins TRBV11-2 to TRBJ2-3; D gene ambiguous. Trimming removed 1 base from V and 2 bases from J, with 13 bases in between. Germline V gene data show CDR1 as SGHAT and CDR2 as FQNNGV. The CDR3 runs 16 residues. Here the CDR3 reads CASSLGPGWDTDTQYF. The CDR3 nucleotides are TGTGCCAGCAGCTTAGGTCCAGGCTGGGACACAGATACGCAGTATTTT.

The chain carries TRBV6-6 and TRBJ2-1; D ambiguous. V was trimmed by 3 bases and J by 6 bases, leaving 15 bases between them. CDR3 length: 15 residues. CDR1 and CDR2 (germline): MNHNY, SVGAGI (reference sequence). CDR3 bases: TGTGCCAGCAGTTATTTGCAGACTGGCGGCAATGAGCAGTTCTTC. Translated, it gives CASSYLQTGGNEQFF.

The V and J genes are TRBV28 and TRBJ1-5; D might be TRBD1 (5 bases). V lost 4 bases and J lost 3, with 13 bases in between. Looked up from germline, CDR1 is MDHEN and CDR2 is SYDVKM. The CDR3 totals 15 residues. CDR3 region: CASSSRVTVNQPQHF. The CDR3 DNA reads TGTGCCAGCAGTTCCAGGGTGACAGTCAATCAGCCCCAGCATTTT.

Many counts were recorded for this clone. The chain employs TRBV5-6 and TRBJ2-5, with D hard to call. Germline CDR1 and CDR2: SGHDT and YYEEEE. Trimming shortened V by 2 bases and J by 2 bases, and 7 bases separated the two germline ends. The CDR3 consists of 13 residues. DNA of the CDR3: TGTGCCAGCAGCTTCGACATACAAGAGACCCAGTACTTC. Its protein is CASSFDIQETQYF.